This T cell receptor (beta chain) derives from a study of CD8 T cells in ankylosing spondylitis (dated by TCRdb to the late 2010s). For the study in its entirety: To find TCR variants linked to disease, the study profiled T cell receptor beta repertoires in ankylosing spondylitis patients and healthy donors. The full study cohort was made up of 25 ankylosing spondylitis patients and fewer than 120 healthy donors. Samples of peripheral blood were taken, and for ankylosing spondylitis patients, synovial fluid was collected as well.

Data came from an Illumina HiSeq 2500. Quantitative 5'-RACE with molecular barcodes was the method used to prepare the TCR beta libraries. The authors' pipeline ran thus. A new computational method, built on a probabilistic model of VDJ rearrangement, was used to identify disease-linked TCR variants. TCRdb reprocessing: public reads trimmed at Q25 with fastp, clones called with MiXCR, in-frame beta chains kept. Rows with a matching CDR3 protein are joined into one entry that keeps the most common DNA and genes. Clone size and V and J calls follow TCRdb, not the original study. The sample table holds around 150,000 distinct CDR3 sequences, of which roughly 31% were seen once. The top ten hold 6% of the sample. Study-level results and caveats: A TCR beta motif of several highly homologous amino acid variants appeared characteristic of blood from ankylosing spondylitis patients. Some motif variants were previously reported in synovial fluid and blood of reactive arthritis patients, suggesting common disease-initiation mechanisms. The disease-linked clones were reported as significantly enriched in matched synovial fluid samples from ankylosing spondylitis patients. In peripheral blood, the disease-linked clones were found at relatively low frequencies and had a CD8+ phenotype.

Synovial fluid samples and blood samples obtained from the same ankylosing spondylitis patients were matched. Looking up the germline V gene yields CDR1 SGHTA and CDR2 FQGTGA. The CDR3 spans 18 residues, from the cysteine through the phenylalanine. The DNA shown is the 54-base CDR3, in frame from base 1. V trim: 5 bases; J trim: 5 bases; unmatched bases: 15. This clonotype has a count of ten or more. Its antigen is unknown. No base qualities exist here, and no much larger clone lies one base off it. The clonotype comes from a male donor with ankylosing spondylitis. Sequencing was carried out using synovial fluid, either unsorted or a sorted T cell fraction (not recorded which). The V and J segments used are TRBV7-3 and TRBJ2-2; TRBD1 matches 9 bases in the middle. The DNA sequence follows: TGTGCCAGCAGCCCCCTGGGTGGGACAGGGAGGTCGACCGGGGAGCTGTTTTTT. Translated, it reads CASSPLGGTGRSTGELFF.